This T cell receptor (beta chain) was documented in a study of blood T cell repertoires in COVID-19. Turning to the study itself: T cells, B-cell-depleted T cells, or PBMCs provided the cDNA or gDNA that served as material.

Enrollees, roughly 18 to 90 years old, lived in approximately 25 US areas. People in the exposed group encountered a COVID-19 case within 2 weeks before entering the study. Methods used by the authors: Researchers report that nucleated cell counts were estimated from reference gene primer amplification. Some clones are missing from TCRdb's copy, which holds only in-frame ones; the method was immunoSEQ multiplex PCR. That table is the source of V, J and clone size, and D and trimming were worked out from the DNA. The repertoire holds approximately 200,000 clones, with approximately 88% as singletons. J was trimmed by 4 bases and V by 4 bases; bases with no gene match: 3. Germline V lookup: CDR1 SGDLS, CDR2 YYNGEE. The CDR3 covers 14 residues. This clone occurred once.

Sequencing was done on a sample of PBMCs or T cells enriched from blood (not recorded which). The sequence was collected from a woman aged 25 to 45 who had been exposed to COVID-19. The chain couples TRBV9 to TRBJ2-7; 12 bases fit TRBD2. The CDR3, as DNA: TGTGCCAGCAGCCGAGGACTAGCGGGATACGAGCAGTACTTC. Translated: CASSRGLAGYEQYF.